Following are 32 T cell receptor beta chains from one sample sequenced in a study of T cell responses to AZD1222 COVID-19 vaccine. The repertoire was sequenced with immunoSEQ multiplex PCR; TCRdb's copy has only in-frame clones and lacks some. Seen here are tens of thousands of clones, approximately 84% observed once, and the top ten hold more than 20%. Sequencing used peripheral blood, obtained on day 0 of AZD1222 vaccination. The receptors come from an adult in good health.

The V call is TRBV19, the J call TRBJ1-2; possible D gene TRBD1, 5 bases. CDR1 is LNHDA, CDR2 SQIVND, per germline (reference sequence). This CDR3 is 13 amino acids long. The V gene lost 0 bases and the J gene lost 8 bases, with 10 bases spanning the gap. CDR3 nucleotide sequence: TGTGCCAGTAGTATAGATGGATGGGGCGGCTACACCTTC. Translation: CASSIDGWGGYTF.

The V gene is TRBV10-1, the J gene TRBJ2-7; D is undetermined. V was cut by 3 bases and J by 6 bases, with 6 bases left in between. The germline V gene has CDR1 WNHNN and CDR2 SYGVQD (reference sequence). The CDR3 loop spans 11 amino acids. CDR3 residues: CASSDLGEQYF. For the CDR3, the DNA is TGCGCCAGCAGTGATTTAGGCGAGCAGTACTTC.

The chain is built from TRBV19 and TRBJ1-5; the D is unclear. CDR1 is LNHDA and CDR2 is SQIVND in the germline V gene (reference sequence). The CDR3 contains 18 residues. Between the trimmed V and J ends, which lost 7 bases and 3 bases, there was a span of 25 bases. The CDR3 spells CASTDGGIFWTPNQPQHF. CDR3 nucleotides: TGTGCCAGTACCGATGGCGGGATATTTTGGACTCCCAATCAGCCCCAGCATTTT.

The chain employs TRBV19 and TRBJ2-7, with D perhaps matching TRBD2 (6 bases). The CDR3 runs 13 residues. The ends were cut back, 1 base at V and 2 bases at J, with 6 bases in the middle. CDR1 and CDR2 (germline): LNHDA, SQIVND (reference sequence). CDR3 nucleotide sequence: TGTGCCAGTAGTATAGGGGGGGCCTACGAGCAGTACTTC. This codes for CASSIGGAYEQYF.

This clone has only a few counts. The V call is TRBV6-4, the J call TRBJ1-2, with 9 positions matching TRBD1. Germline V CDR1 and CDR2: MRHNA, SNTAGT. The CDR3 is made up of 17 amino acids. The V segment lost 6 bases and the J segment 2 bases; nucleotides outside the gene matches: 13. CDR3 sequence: CASSREGTGRRNYGYTF. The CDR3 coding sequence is TGTGCCAGCAGCCGAGAGGGGACAGGGCGCAGAAACTATGGCTACACCTTC.

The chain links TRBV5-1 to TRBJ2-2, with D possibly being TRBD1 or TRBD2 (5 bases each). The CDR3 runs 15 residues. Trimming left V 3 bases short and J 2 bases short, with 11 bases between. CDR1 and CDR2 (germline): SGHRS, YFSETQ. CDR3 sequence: CASSSLDSNTGELFF. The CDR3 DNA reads TGCGCCAGCAGCTCACTAGACAGTAACACCGGGGAGCTGTTTTTT.

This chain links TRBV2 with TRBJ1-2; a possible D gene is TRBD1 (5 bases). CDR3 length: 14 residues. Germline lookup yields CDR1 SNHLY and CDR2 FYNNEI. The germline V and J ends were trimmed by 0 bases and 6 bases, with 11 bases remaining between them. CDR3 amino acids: CASSEAMGPHGYTF. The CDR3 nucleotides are TGTGCCAGCAGTGAAGCTATGGGGCCCCATGGCTACACCTTC.

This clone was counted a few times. The CDR3 region has the DNA TGTGCCAGCAGCTTAGAATCCGCGCTAGCGGGAGAGGTTGAGCAGTTCTTC. Translated, it gives CASSLESALAGEVEQFF. V and J are TRBV11-2 and TRBJ2-1; 10 nucleotides match TRBD2. V was pared by 0 bases and J by 9 bases, with 11 bases of the junction left unmatched. Germline lookup yields CDR1 SGHAT and CDR2 FQNNGV. The CDR3 sequence is 17 residues long.

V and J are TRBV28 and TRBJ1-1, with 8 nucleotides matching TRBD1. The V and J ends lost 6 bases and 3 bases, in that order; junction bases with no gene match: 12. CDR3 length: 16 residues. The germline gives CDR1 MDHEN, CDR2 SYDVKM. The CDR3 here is CASRTSSGQGHTEAFF. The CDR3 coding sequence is TGTGCCAGCAGAACTAGTTCCGGACAGGGTCACACTGAAGCTTTCTTT.

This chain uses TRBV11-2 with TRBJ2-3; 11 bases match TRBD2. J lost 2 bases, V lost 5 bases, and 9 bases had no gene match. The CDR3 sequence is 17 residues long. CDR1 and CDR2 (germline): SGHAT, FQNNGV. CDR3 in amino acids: CASSIRVSGRATDTQYF. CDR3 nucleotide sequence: TGTGCCAGCAGCATAAGGGTTAGCGGGAGGGCCACAGATACGCAGTATTTT.

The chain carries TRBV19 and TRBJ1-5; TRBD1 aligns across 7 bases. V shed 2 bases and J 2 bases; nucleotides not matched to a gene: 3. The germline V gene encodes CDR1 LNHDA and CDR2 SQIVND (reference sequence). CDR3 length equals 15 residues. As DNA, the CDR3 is TGTGCCAGTAGTATAAACAGGGGTGGCAATCAGCCCCAGCATTTT. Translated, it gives CASSINRGGNQPQHF. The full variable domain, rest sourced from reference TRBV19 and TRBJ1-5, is DGGITQSPKYLFRKEGQNVTLSCEQNLNHDAMYWYRQDPGQGLRLIYYSQIVNDFQKGDIAEGYSVSREKKESFPLTVTSAQKNPTAFYLCASSINRGGNQPQHFGDGTRLSIL.

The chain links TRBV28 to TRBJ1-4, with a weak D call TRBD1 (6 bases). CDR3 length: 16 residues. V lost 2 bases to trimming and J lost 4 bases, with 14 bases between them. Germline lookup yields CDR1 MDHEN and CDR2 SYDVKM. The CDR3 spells CASSLMGARGNEKLFF. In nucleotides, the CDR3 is TGTGCCAGCAGTTTAATGGGGGCGCGAGGTAATGAAAAACTGTTTTTT. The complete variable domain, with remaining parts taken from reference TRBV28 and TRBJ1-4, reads DVKVTQSSRYLVKRTGEKVFLECVQDMDHENMFWYRQDPGLGLRLIYFSYDVKMKEKGDIPEGYSVSREKKERFSLILESASTNQTSMYLCASSLMGARGNEKLFFGSGTQLSVL.

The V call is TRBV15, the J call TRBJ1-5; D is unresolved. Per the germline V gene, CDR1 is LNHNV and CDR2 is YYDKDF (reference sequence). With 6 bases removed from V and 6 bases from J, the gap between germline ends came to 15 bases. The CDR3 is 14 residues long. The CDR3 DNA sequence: TGTGCCACCAGAAAAGATTTGGACGCTCAGCCCCAGCATTTT. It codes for CATRKDLDAQPQHF.

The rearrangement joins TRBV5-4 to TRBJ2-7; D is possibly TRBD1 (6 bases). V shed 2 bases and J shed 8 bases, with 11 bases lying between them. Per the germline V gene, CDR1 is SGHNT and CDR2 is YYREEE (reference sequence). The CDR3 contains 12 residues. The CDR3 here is CASSLDRYKQYF. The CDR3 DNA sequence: TGTGCCAGCAGCTTAGACAGGTACAAGCAGTACTTC.

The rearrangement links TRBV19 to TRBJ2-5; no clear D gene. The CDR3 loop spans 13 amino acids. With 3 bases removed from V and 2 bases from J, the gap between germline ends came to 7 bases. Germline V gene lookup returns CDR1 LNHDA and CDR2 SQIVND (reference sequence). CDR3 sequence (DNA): TGTGCCAGTAGTATGGCAGAACAAGAGACCCAGTACTTC. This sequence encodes CASSMAEQETQYF.

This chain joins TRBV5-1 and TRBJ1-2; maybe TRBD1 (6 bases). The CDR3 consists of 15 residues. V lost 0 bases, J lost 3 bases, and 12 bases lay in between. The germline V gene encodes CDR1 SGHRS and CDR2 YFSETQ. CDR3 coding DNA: TGCGCCAGCAGCTTGGCCATTCCAGGGGACTATGGCTACACCTTC. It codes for CASSLAIPGDYGYTF.

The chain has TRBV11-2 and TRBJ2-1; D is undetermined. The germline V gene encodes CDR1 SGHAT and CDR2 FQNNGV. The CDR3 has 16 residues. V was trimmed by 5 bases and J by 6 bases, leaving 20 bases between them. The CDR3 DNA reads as TGTGCCAGCAGCCCAGTGGGATGGCAGATTGTCAATGAGCAGTTCTTC. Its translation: CASSPVGWQIVNEQFF.

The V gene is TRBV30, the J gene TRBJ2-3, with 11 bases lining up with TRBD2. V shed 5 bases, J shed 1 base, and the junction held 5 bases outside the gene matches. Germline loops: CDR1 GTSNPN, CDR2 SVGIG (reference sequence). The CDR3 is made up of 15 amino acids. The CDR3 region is CAWQGLAVRTDTQYF. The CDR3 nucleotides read TGTGCCTGGCAGGGACTAGCGGTCCGCACAGATACGCAGTATTTT.

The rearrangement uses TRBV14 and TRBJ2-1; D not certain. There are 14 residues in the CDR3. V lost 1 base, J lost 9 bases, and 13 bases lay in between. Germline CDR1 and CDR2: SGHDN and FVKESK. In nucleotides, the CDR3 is TGTGCCAGCAGCCAAGGGCAAGGCTGGGGTGAGCAGTTCTTC. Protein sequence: CASSQGQGWGEQFF.

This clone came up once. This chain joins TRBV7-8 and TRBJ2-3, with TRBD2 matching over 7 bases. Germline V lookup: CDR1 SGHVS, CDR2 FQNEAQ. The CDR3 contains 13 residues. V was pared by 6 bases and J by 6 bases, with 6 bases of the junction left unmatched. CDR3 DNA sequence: TGTGCCAGCAGGCCCACACTAGCGGATACGCAGTATTTT. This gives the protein CASRPTLADTQYF.

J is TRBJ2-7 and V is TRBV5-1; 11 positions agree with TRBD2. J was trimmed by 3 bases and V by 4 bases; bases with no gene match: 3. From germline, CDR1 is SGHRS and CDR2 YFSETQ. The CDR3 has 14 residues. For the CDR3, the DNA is TGCGCCAGCAGCGCGGGACTAGCGGACTACGAGCAGTACTTC. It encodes CASSAGLADYEQYF.

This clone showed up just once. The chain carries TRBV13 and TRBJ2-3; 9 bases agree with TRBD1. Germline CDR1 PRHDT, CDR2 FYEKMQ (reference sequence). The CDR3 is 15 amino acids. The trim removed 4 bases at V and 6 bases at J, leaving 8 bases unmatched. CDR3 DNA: TGTGCCAGCAGCTCCACCGGGACAGGGCTCGATACGCAGTATTTT. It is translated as CASSSTGTGLDTQYF.

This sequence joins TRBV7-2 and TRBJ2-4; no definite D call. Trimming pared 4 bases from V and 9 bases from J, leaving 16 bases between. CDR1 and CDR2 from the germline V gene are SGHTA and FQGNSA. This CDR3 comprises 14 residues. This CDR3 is CASSSTDQNGIQYF. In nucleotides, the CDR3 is TGTGCCAGCAGCTCGACCGATCAAAACGGCATTCAGTACTTC.

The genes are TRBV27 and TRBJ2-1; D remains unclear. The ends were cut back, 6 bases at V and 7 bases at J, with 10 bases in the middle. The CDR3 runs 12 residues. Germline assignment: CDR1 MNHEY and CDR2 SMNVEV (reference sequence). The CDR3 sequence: CASSGLGNEQFF. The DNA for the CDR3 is TGTGCCAGCAGCGGGCTGGGTAATGAGCAGTTCTTC.

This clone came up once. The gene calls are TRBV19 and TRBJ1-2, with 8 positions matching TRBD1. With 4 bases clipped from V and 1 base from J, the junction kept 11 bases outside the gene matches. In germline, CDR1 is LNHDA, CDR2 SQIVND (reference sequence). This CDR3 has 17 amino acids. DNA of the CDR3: TGTGCCAGTAGTACCGGGACAGGCCCGAGGAGTAACTATGGCTACACCTTC. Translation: CASSTGTGPRSNYGYTF.

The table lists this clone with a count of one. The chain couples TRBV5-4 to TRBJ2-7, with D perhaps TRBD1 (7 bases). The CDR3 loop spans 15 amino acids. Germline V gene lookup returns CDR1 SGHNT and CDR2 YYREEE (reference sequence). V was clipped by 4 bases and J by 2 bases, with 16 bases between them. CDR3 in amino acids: CASSQEGDRAYEQYF. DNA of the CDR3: TGTGCCAGCAGCCAGGAGGGAGACAGGGCCTACGAGCAGTACTTC.

The CDR3 here is CASTPPGLASPGELFF. For the CDR3, the DNA is TGTGCCAGTACTCCCCCGGGACTAGCTTCACCCGGGGAGCTGTTTTTT. The gene calls are TRBV19 and TRBJ2-2; 9 bases line up with TRBD2. CDR3 size: 16 residues. Looked up from germline, CDR1 is LNHDA and CDR2 is SQIVND (reference sequence). Unmatched junction bases numbered 12, after V lost 7 bases and J lost 6 bases. The full variable domain, completed using reference TRBV19 and TRBJ2-2, is DGGITQSPKYLFRKEGQNVTLSCEQNLNHDAMYWYRQDPGQGLRLIYYSQIVNDFQKGDIAEGYSVSREKKESFPLTVTSAQKNPTAFYLCASTPPGLASPGELFFGEGSRLTVL.

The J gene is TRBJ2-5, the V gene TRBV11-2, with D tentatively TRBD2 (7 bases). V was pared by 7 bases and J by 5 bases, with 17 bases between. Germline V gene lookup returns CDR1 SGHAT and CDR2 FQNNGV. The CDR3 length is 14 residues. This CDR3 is CASTPGGPGETQYF. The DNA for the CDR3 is TGTGCCAGCACCCCGGGGGGCCCCGGGGAGACCCAGTACTTC.

Written as DNA, the CDR3 is TGTGCCAGCAGTGGAGCGGGTGGTGGGGCCAACGTCCTGACTTTC. Amino acids: CASSGAGGGANVLTF. This chain connects TRBV6-2 or TRBV6-3 to TRBJ2-6; D might be TRBD2 (6 bases). V lost 5 bases, J lost 3 bases, and 11 bases lay in between. The germline V gene has CDR1 MNHEY and CDR2 SVGEGT. The CDR3 loop spans 15 amino acids.

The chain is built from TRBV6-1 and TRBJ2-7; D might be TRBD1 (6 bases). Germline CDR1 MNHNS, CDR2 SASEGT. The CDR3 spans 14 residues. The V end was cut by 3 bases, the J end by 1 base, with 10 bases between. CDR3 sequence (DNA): TGTGCCAGCAGTGATACACAGGGATCCTACGAGCAGTACTTC. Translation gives CASSDTQGSYEQYF.

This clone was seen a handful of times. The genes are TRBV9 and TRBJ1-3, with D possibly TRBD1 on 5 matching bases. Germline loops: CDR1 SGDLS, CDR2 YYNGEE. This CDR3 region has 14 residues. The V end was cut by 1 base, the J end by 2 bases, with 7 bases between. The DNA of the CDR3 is TGTGCCAGCAGCGTAACCAGGGCTGGAAACACCATATATTTT. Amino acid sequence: CASSVTRAGNTIYF. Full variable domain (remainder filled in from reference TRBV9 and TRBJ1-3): DSGVTQTPKHLITATGQRVTLRCSPRSGDLSVYWYQQSLDQGLQFLIQYYNGEERAKGNILERFSAQQFPDLHSELNLSSLELGDSALYFCASSVTRAGNTIYFGEGSWLTVV.

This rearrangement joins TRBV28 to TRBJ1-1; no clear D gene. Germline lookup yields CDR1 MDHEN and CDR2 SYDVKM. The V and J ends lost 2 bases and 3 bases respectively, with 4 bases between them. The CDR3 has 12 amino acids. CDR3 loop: CASSLLYTEAFF. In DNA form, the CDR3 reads TGTGCCAGCAGTTTACTATACACTGAAGCTTTCTTT.